One sample yielded the 4 T cell receptor beta chains listed below, sequenced in a study of blood T cell repertoires in COVID-19. Sequenced by immunoSEQ multiplex PCR; TCRdb stores in-frame clones only, minus some. The data contain approximately 400,000 clones, around 83% of them singletons. The material sequenced was PBMCs or T cells enriched from blood (not recorded which). Receptors were obtained from a woman in her fifties or sixties who had recovered from COVID-19.

As DNA, the CDR3 is TGTGCCAGCTCATCAGGACTGATGGGCTACGAGCAGTACTTC. Its translation is CASSSGLMGYEQYF. The chain has TRBV18 and TRBJ2-7, with a possible D match to TRBD2 (5 bases). Trimming pared 5 bases from V and 3 bases from J, leaving 14 bases between. CDR1 KGHSH and CDR2 LQKENI come from the germline V gene. This CDR3 has 14 amino acids.

V and J are TRBV6-5 and TRBJ2-7; 11 bases line up with TRBD1. This CDR3 contains 14 residues. The J segment lost 7 bases and the V segment lost 5 bases, leaving 7 bases of the junction unmatched. Germline CDR1 reads MNHEY; CDR2 reads SVGAGI. The CDR3 sequence is CASSTGQGVKEQYF. In DNA form, the CDR3 reads TGTGCCAGCAGTACGGGACAGGGGGTTAAGGAGCAGTACTTC.

The chain employs TRBV5-1 and TRBJ2-7; tentative D call: TRBD2 (6 bases). V lost 0 bases and J 6 bases, leaving 10 bases between the germline ends. The CDR3 runs 13 residues. In germline, CDR1 is SGHRS, CDR2 YFSETQ. Written as DNA, the CDR3 is TGCGCCAGCAGCTTGGCCGGGACTGGCGAGCAGTACTTC. Its protein is CASSLAGTGEQYF.

This chain joins TRBV24-1 and TRBJ2-2, with D tentatively TRBD1 (6 bases). Germline lookup yields CDR1 KGHDR and CDR2 SFDVKD. The CDR3 spans 16 residues. V lost 4 bases, J lost 4 bases, and 15 bases lay in between. CDR3 protein: CATSDPRTDGTGELFF. For the CDR3, the DNA is TGTGCCACCAGTGACCCCCGGACAGACGGCACCGGGGAGCTGTTTTTT.